This T cell receptor beta chain was sequenced during a study of T cells in pancreatic ductal adenocarcinoma. To note about this clone: Antigen unknown.

Sequencing used immunoSEQ multiplex PCR; TCRdb keeps in-frame clones, though not all of them. The profile shows 11,000 or so clones, about nine tenths of them singletons. Selected pancreatic ductal adenocarcinoma patients had undergone surgery without neoadjuvant therapy. Germline V CDR1 and CDR2: SEHNR, FQNEAQ (reference sequence). The length of the CDR3 is 13 residues. V lost 1 base, J lost 5 bases, and 8 bases lay in between. The study, taken as a whole, reports: This surgical cohort overrepresents the minority presenting with early-stage disease. Tumor-versus-blood clonality comparisons may be biased toward lower tumor diversity. Mean clonality was around 0.1 in tumors and about 0.079 in blood, not significantly different. Compared with tumor, blood showed more total productive templates and approximately 8-fold more clonotypes.

The chain combines TRBV7-9 with TRBJ1-1, with unresolved D. The origin of this receptor is a human donor with pancreatic ductal adenocarcinoma. Source material: PBMCs. CDR3 DNA sequence: TGTGCCAGCAGCTTAGGTGGTGATACTGAAGCTTTCTTT. It is translated as CASSLGGDTEAFF.